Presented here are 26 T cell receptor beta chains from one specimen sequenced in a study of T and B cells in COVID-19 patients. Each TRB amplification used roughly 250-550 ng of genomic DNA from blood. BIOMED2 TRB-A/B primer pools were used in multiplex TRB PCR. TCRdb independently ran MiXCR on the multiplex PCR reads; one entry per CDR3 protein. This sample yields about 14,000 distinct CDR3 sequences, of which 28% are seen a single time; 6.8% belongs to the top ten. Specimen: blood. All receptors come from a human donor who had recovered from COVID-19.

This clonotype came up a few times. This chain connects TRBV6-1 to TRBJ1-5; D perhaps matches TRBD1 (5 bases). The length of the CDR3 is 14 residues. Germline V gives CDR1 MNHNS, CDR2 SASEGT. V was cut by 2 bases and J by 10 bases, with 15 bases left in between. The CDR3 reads CASSEFVRVTPQHF. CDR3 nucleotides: TGTGCCAGCAGTGAATTCGTCAGGGTGACTCCCCAGCATTTT.

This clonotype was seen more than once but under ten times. The CDR3 sequence is CASSLGGYTF. The CDR3 DNA reads TGTGCCAGCAGCTTGGGTGGCTACACCTTC. The chain has TRBV7-9 and TRBJ1-2, with D unresolved. The germline gives CDR1 SEHNR, CDR2 FQNEAQ (reference sequence). The V end was cut by 3 bases, the J end by 7 bases, with 3 bases between. The CDR3 length is 10 residues.

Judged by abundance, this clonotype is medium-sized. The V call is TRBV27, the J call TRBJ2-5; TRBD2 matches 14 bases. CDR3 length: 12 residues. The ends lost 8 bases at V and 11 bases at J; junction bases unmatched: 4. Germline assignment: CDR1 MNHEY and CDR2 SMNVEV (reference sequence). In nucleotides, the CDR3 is TGTGCCAGCGGGACTAGCGGGAGTTGGCAGTACTTC. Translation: CASGTSGSWQYF.

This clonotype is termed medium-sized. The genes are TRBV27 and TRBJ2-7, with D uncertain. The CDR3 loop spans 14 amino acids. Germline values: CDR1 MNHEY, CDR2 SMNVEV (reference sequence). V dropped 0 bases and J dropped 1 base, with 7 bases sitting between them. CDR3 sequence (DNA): TGTGCCAGCAGTTTATCCCTTTATTCCTACGAGCAGTACTTC. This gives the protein CASSLSLYSYEQYF.

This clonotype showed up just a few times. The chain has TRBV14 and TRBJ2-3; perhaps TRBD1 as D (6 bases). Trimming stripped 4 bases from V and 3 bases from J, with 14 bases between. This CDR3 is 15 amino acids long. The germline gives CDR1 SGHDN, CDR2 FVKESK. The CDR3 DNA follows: TGTGCCAGCAGCCGACAGAGAGGGGGAACAGATACGCAGTATTTT. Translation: CASSRQRGGTDTQYF.

The DNA for the CDR3 is TGCAGTGCTAGTGTTGACGGAGCTTACAATGAGCAGTTCTTC. Translation gives CSASVDGAYNEQFF. The chain recombines TRBV20-1 with TRBJ2-1, with D unclear. This CDR3 has 14 residues. V lost 3 bases, J lost 4 bases, and 13 bases lay in between. The germline gives CDR1 DFQATT, CDR2 SNEGSKA (reference sequence).

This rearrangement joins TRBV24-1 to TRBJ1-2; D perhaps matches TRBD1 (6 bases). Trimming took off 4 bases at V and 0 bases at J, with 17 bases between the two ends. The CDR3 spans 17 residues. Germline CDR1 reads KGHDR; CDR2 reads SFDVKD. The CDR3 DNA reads TGTGCCACCAGTGACAAACCAGGACAGCAAGCTAACTATGGCTACACCTTC. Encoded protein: CATSDKPGQQANYGYTF.

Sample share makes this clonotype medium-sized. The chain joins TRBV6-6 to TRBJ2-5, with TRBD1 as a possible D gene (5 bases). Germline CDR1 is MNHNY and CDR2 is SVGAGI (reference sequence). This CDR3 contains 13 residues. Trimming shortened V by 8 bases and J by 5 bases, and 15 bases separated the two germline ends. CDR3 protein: CASGQGGRETQYF. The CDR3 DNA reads TGTGCCAGCGGGCAGGGTGGACGGGAGACCCAGTACTTC.

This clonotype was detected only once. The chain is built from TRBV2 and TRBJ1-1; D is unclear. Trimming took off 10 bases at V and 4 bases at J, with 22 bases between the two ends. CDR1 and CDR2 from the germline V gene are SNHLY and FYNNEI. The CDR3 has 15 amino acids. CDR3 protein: CAIPGLSLRVTEAFF. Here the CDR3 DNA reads TGTGCCATTCCCGGGCTCTCTTTAAGGGTCACTGAAGCTTTCTTT.

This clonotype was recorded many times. CDR3 sequence (DNA): TGTGCCAGCAGAAGTGGGACTAGCGGGTTCGAGCAGTACTTC. Translation: CASRSGTSGFEQYF. The chain combines TRBV5-5 with TRBJ2-7; the match to TRBD2 covers 12 bases. Unmatched junction bases numbered 6, after V lost 5 bases and J lost 6 bases. Germline CDR1 and CDR2: SGHKS and YYEKEE (reference sequence). The CDR3 spans 14 residues.

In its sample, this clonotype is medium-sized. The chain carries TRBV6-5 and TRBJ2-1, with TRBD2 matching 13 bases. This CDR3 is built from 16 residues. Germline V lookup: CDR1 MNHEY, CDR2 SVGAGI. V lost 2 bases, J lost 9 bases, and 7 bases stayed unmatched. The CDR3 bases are TGTGCCAGCAGTTACCCCGGGACTAGCGGGATTGGTGAGCAGTTCTTC. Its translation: CASSYPGTSGIGEQFF.

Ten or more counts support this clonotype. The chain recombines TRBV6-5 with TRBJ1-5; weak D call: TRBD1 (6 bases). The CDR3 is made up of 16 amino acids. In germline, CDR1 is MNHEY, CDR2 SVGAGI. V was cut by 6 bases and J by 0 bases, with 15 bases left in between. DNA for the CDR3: TGTGCCAGCAGCCCGAGAGGGGACAATAGCAATCAGCCCCAGCATTTT. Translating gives CASSPRGDNSNQPQHF.

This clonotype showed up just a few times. CDR3 region: CASSLGQGDGYTF. In DNA, the CDR3 is TGTGCCAGCAGCTTAGGACAGGGTGATGGCTACACCTTC. The chain combines TRBV5-4 with TRBJ1-2; 8 bases align to TRBD1. The CDR3 loop spans 13 amino acids. V lost 2 bases, J lost 6 bases, and 3 bases stayed unmatched. Looked up from germline, CDR1 is SGHNT and CDR2 is YYREEE (reference sequence). Combining the CDR3 with reference TRBV5-4 and TRBJ1-2 gives the whole variable domain ETGVTQSPTHLIKTRGQQVTLRCSSQSGHNTVSWYQQALGQGPQFIFQYYREEENGRGNFPPRFSGLQFPNYSSELNVNALELDDSALYLCASSLGQGDGYTFGSGTRLTVV.

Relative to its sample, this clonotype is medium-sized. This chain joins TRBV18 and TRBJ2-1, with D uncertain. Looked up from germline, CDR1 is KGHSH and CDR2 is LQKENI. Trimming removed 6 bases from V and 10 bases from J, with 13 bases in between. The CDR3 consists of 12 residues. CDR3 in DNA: TGTGCCAGCTCTCCAGGTACCCTGGAGCAGTTCTTC. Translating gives CASSPGTLEQFF. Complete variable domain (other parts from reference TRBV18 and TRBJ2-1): NAGVMQNPRHLVRRRGQEARLRCSPMKGHSHVYWYRQLPEEGLKFMVYLQKENIIDESGMPKERFSAEFPKEGPSILRIQQVVRGDSAAYFCASSPGTLEQFFGPGTRLTVL.

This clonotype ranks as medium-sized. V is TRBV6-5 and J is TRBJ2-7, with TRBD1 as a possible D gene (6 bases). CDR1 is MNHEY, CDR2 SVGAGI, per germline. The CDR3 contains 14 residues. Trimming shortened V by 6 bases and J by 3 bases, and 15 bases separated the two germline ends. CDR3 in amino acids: CASRKQGMVYEQYF. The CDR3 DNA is TGTGCCAGCAGGAAACAGGGTATGGTCTACGAGCAGTACTTC.

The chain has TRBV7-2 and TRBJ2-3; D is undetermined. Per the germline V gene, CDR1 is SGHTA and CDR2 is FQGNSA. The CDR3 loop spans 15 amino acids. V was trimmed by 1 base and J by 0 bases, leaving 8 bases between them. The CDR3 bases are TGTGCCAGCAGCTTAGGATACGGAAGCACAGATACGCAGTATTTT. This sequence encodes CASSLGYGSTDTQYF.

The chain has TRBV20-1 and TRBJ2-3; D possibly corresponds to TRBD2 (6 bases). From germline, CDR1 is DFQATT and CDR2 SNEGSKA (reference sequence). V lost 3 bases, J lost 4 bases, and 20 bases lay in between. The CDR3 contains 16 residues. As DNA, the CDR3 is TGCAGTGCTAGGATATGGGGGGTGAACGAGGCAGATACGCAGTATTTT. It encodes CSARIWGVNEADTQYF.

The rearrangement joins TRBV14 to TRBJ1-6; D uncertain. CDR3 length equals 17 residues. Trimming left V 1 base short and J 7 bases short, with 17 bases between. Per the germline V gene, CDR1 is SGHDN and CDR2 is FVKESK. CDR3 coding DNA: TGTGCCAGCAGCCAAGTCAGGTCAGATCTCCGGAATTCACCCCTCCACTTT. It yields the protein CASSQVRSDLRNSPLHF.

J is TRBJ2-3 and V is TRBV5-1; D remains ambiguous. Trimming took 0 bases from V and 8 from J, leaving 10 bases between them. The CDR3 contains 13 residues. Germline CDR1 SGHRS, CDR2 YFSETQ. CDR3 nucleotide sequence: TGCGCCAGCAGCTTGGAGTCCCAAGGTACGCAGTATTTT. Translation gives CASSLESQGTQYF.

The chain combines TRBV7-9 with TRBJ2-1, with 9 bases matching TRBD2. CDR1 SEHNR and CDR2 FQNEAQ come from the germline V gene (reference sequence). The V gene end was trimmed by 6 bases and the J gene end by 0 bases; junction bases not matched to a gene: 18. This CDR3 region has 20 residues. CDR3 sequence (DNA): TGTGCCAGCAGACCCCGGACTAGCGCGTCTTTAATAACCTCCTACAATGAGCAGTTCTTC. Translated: CASRPRTSASLITSYNEQFF.

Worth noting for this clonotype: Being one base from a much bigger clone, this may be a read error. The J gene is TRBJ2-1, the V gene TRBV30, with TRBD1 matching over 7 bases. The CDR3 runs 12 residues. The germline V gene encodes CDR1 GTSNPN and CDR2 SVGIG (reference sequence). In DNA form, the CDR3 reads TGTTCCTGGGACACAGGGGTTGATGAGCAGTTCTTC. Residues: CSWDTGVDEQFF.

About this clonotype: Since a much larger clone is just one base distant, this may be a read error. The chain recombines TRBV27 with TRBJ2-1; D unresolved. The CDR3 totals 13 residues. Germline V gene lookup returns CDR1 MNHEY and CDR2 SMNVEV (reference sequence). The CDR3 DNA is TGTACCAGCAGTTTTTCAGTTCTCTATGAGCAGTTCTTC. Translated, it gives CTSSFSVLYEQFF.

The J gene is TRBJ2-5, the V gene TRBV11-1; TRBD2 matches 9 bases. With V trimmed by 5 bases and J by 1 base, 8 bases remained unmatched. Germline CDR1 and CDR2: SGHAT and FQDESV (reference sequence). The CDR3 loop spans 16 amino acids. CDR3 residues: CASSPSKRGVQETQYF. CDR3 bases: TGTGCCAGCAGCCCTTCGAAGCGGGGGGTCCAAGAGACCCAGTACTTC.

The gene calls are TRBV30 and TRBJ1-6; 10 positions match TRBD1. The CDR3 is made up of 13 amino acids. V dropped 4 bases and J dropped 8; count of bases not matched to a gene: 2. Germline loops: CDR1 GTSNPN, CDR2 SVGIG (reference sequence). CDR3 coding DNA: TGTGCCTGGACCGGGACAGGGGATTCACCCCTCCACTTT. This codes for CAWTGTGDSPLHF.

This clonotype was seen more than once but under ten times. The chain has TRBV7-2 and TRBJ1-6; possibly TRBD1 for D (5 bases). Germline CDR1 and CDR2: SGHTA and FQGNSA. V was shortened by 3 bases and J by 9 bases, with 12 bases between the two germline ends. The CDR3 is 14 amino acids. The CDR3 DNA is TGTGCCAGCAGCTTGACAGTGTTGGGTTCACCCCTCCACTTT. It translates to CASSLTVLGSPLHF.

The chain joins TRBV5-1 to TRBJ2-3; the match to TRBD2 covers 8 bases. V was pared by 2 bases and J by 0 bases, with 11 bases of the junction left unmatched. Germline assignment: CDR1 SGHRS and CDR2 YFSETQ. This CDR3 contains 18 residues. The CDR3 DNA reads TGCGCCAGCAGCTTTCTAGTGGCTATAGCGGGGAGCACAGATACGCAGTATTTT. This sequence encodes CASSFLVAIAGSTDTQYF.